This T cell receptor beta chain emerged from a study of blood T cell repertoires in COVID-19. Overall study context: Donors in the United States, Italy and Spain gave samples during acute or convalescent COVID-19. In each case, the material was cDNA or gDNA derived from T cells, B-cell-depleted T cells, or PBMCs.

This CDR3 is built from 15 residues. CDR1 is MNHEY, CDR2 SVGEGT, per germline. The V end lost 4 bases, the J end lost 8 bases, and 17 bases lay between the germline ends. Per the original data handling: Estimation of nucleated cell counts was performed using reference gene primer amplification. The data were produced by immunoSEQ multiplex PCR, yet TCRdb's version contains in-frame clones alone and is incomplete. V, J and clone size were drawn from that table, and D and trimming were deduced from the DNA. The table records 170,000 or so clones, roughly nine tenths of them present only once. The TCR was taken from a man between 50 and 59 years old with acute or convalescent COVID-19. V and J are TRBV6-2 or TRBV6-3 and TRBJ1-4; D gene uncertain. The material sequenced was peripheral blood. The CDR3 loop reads CASSSLVSGREKLFF. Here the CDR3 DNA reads TGTGCCAGCAGTTCCCTCGTTTCCGGGAGGGAAAAACTGTTTTTT.